The 5 T cell receptor beta chains given below trace back to one sample, sequenced in a study of identical twins. MiXCR was run by TCRdb on the 5' RACE reads, yielding one entry per CDR3 protein. The sample carries 690,000 or so distinct CDR3 sequences, 8.5% to 9.5% recorded once. This sample also belongs to another study, concerning yellow fever vaccine responses in identical twins.

Sequences were obtained from PBMCs. The source of these receptors is a woman under 30 in good health.

The J gene is TRBJ2-1, the V gene TRBV2; 7 nucleotides align to TRBD2. V was pared by 7 bases and J by 3 bases, with 6 bases of the junction left unmatched. The CDR3 covers 14 residues. The germline V gene has CDR1 SNHLY and CDR2 FYNNEI. The chain's CDR3 is CASKGLADYNEQFF. The CDR3, as DNA: TGTGCCAGCAAGGGTCTAGCGGACTACAATGAGCAGTTCTTC. The full variable domain, in which reference TRBV2 and TRBJ2-1 provide the parts outside the CDR3, is EPEVTQTPSHQVTQMGQEVILRCVPISNHLYFYWYRQILGQKVEFLVSFYNNEISEKSEIFDDQFSVERPDGSNFTLKIRSTKLEDSAMYFCASKGLADYNEQFFGPGTRLTVL.

This clonotype was observed a few times. For the CDR3, the DNA is TGTGCCAGCAGCCCACCGACAGGGCTTGGAAACACCATATATTTT. Protein sequence: CASSPPTGLGNTIYF. The V gene is TRBV13, the J gene TRBJ1-3, with 7 nucleotides matching TRBD1. The V segment lost 5 bases and the J segment 3 bases; nucleotides outside the gene matches: 7. The germline V gene encodes CDR1 PRHDT and CDR2 FYEKMQ (reference sequence). This CDR3 is 15 amino acids long.

Many counts were recorded for this clonotype. The chain is built from TRBV11-1 and TRBJ2-7; 7 bases map to TRBD1. Losses at the gene ends were 3 bases for V and 3 bases for J; bases not matched to a gene: 8. The germline V gene has CDR1 SGHAT and CDR2 FQDESV (reference sequence). The CDR3 is 15 residues long. The CDR3 protein is CASSFSGTAIYEQYF. CDR3 DNA sequence: TGTGCCAGCAGCTTTTCCGGGACAGCGATCTACGAGCAGTACTTC.

This clonotype showed up just a few times. This rearrangement joins TRBV7-9 to TRBJ2-2; the D is unclear. The CDR3 loop spans 14 amino acids. The ends were cut back, 6 bases at V and 9 bases at J, with 17 bases in the middle. In germline, CDR1 is SEHNR, CDR2 FQNEAQ (reference sequence). The CDR3 DNA reads TGTGCCAGCAGTTCCGAAAGCTCGGTCCGGGAGCTGTTTTTT. Translated: CASSSESSVRELFF.

This clonotype was recorded many times. This rearrangement joins TRBV5-5 to TRBJ2-1; D remains ambiguous. Germline lookup yields CDR1 SGHKS and CDR2 YYEKEE (reference sequence). V lost 4 bases, J lost 3 bases, and 14 bases lay in between. The CDR3 runs 15 residues. The CDR3 DNA follows: TGTGCCAGCAGCCCGAATCCGACCGGCTACAATGAGCAGTTCTTC. Its translation is CASSPNPTGYNEQFF.